One sample yielded the 24 T cell receptor beta chains listed below, sequenced in a study of technical replicates of blood from a handful of donors. This table comes from immunoSEQ multiplex PCR, and its TCRdb copy is limited to in-frame clones, with some not included. The top ten clones hold 3% to 5% of a sample with some 80,000 clones, 70% to 90% of them seen once. Sequencing input: PBMCs. All receptors derive from a human donor in good health. Some clones in this sample may be carry-over from other donors' samples.

The V call is TRBV7-9, the J call TRBJ2-1; 9 nucleotides agree with TRBD1. In germline, CDR1 is SEHNR, CDR2 FQNEAQ (reference sequence). CDR3 length equals 16 residues. Losses at the gene ends were 4 bases for V and 9 bases for J; bases not matched to a gene: 13. CDR3 region: CASSSNPGTGNVEQFF. The CDR3 DNA reads TGTGCCAGCAGCTCGAATCCGGGGACAGGGAATGTTGAGCAGTTCTTC.

This chain uses TRBV2 with TRBJ1-4, with a possible D match to TRBD1 (6 bases). Trimming removed 8 bases from V and 1 base from J, with 14 bases in between. The length of the CDR3 is 15 residues. Per germline, CDR1 SNHLY and CDR2 FYNNEI. The CDR3 DNA follows: TGTGCCAGCGCCCGAGGACAGCTAACTAATGAAAAACTGTTTTTT. Translating gives CASARGQLTNEKLFF.

The chain carries TRBV7-3 and TRBJ1-3; 8 positions agree with TRBD1. CDR3 length equals 15 residues. The J segment lost 0 bases and the V segment lost 3 bases, leaving 1 base of the junction unmatched. Germline CDR1 reads SGHTA; CDR2 reads FQGTGA. DNA for the CDR3: TGTGCCAGCAGCTTCGGACAGGGCTCTGGAAACACCATATATTTT. Translated, it gives CASSFGQGSGNTIYF. Full variable domain (outside the CDR3, taken from reference TRBV7-3 and TRBJ1-3): GAGVSQTPSNKVTEKGKYVELRCDPISGHTALYWYRQSLGQGPEFLIYFQGTGAADDSGLPNDRFFAVRPEGSVSTLKIQRTERGDSAVYLCASSFGQGSGNTIYFGEGSWLTVV.

This chain joins TRBV6-5 and TRBJ2-3; 8 bases match TRBD2. V lost 0 bases to trimming and J lost 3 bases; unmatched junction nucleotides: 2. CDR1 MNHEY and CDR2 SVGAGI come from the germline V gene. The CDR3 runs to 15 residues. This CDR3 is CASSYSSGGTDTQYF. The DNA for the CDR3 is TGTGCCAGCAGTTACTCGAGCGGGGGTACAGATACGCAGTATTTT.

The J gene is TRBJ2-3, the V gene TRBV6-1, with 8 bases lining up with TRBD1. With 11 bases clipped from V and 1 base from J, the junction kept 8 bases outside the gene matches. From germline, CDR1 is MNHNS and CDR2 SASEGT. The CDR3 contains 14 residues. The CDR3 is CASRDRLGTDTQYF. The CDR3 DNA reads TGTGCCTCTAGGGACAGGTTAGGCACAGATACGCAGTATTTT.

CDR3 in amino acids: CASSFGQVESKNIQYF. DNA for the CDR3: TGTGCCAGCAGCTTCGGACAGGTCGAGTCCAAAAACATTCAGTACTTC. The genes are TRBV5-6 and TRBJ2-4; 7 bases map to TRBD1. The CDR3 contains 16 residues. Germline V gene data show CDR1 as SGHDT and CDR2 as YYEEEE. The V gene end was trimmed by 2 bases and the J gene end by 2 bases; junction bases not matched to a gene: 7.

The CDR3: CASRVTVDEGYTF. Here the CDR3 DNA reads TGTGCCAGCCGCGTGACAGTAGATGAGGGCTACACCTTC. The chain links TRBV6-5 to TRBJ1-2, with a possible D match to TRBD1 (5 bases). Germline-derived CDR1 and CDR2 are MNHEY and SVGAGI. V was trimmed by 8 bases and J by 8 bases, leaving 18 bases between them. CDR3 size: 13 residues.

This chain uses TRBV25-1 with TRBJ2-2, with TRBD1 as a possible D gene (5 bases). The germline V and J ends were trimmed by 0 bases and 0 bases, with 11 bases remaining between them. The germline V gene has CDR1 MGHDK and CDR2 SYGVNS. This CDR3 contains 17 residues. CDR3 loop: CASSEYGRASNTGELFF. CDR3 bases: TGTGCCAGCAGTGAATATGGCAGGGCTTCGAACACCGGGGAGCTGTTTTTT.

The CDR3 DNA follows: TGTGCCTGGAGTGCGGGGGAGCTACAGTACTTC. This encodes CAWSAGELQYF. The rearrangement joins TRBV30 to TRBJ2-7; the D gene is possibly TRBD2 (6 bases). The CDR3 is made up of 11 amino acids. CDR1 is GTSNPN and CDR2 is SVGIG in the germline V gene (reference sequence). V lost 1 base and J 10 bases, leaving 11 bases between the germline ends.

The CDR3 loop reads CASSLQGTYNEQFF. In nucleotides, the CDR3 is TGCGCCAGCAGCTTGCAGGGAACCTACAATGAGCAGTTCTTC. The J gene is TRBJ2-1, the V gene TRBV5-1; weak D call: TRBD1 (5 bases). CDR3 size: 14 residues. The germline CDR1 and CDR2 sequences are SGHRS and YFSETQ. The V and J ends lost 1 base and 2 bases respectively, with 7 bases between them.

This clone was counted a few times. The chain couples TRBV10-3 to TRBJ2-7; 10 positions match TRBD2. V was pared by 5 bases and J by 2 bases, with 3 bases of the junction left unmatched. CDR1 is ENHRY, CDR2 SYGVKD, per germline. There are 14 residues in the CDR3. CDR3 in amino acids: CAISLAGGTYEQYF. For the CDR3, the DNA is TGTGCCATCAGTTTAGCGGGAGGTACCTACGAGCAGTACTTC.

The chain employs TRBV6-5 and TRBJ1-2, with 9 bases that match TRBD1. This CDR3 is 15 amino acids long. From germline, CDR1 is MNHEY and CDR2 SVGAGI. The V and J ends lost 6 bases and 6 bases, in that order; junction bases with no gene match: 11. The CDR3: CASRKTGGIKNGYTF. CDR3 in DNA: TGTGCCAGCAGAAAGACAGGGGGGATTAAGAATGGCTACACCTTC.

The chain links TRBV7-2 to TRBJ2-3; 7 bases agree with TRBD2. The germline CDR1 and CDR2 sequences are SGHTA and FQGNSA. This CDR3 spans 17 amino acids. V was pared by 1 base and J by 6 bases, with 13 bases of the junction left unmatched. This chain's CDR3 is CASSLVGGRVPGDTQYF. CDR3 nucleotide sequence: TGTGCCAGCAGCTTAGTCGGAGGGAGGGTGCCCGGGGATACGCAGTATTTT.

The chain employs TRBV5-1 and TRBJ2-1; 9 bases are a match to TRBD2. The germline CDR1 and CDR2 sequences are SGHRS and YFSETQ. The trim removed 1 base at V and 7 bases at J, leaving 9 bases unmatched. The CDR3 covers 16 residues. CDR3 DNA sequence: TGCGCCAGCAGCTTGACGGCTAGCGGGGTTGGTAATGAGCAGTTCTTC. Its protein product is CASSLTASGVGNEQFF.

V usage is TRBV6-1 and J usage is TRBJ1-2; no clear D gene. The length of the CDR3 is 10 residues. Deletions cut 1 base from V and 13 bases from J, with 7 bases between. Per germline, CDR1 MNHNS and CDR2 SASEGT. This chain's CDR3 is CASSEEACTF. The DNA of the CDR3 is TGTGCCAGCAGTGAAGAAGCCTGCACCTTC.

This chain links TRBV5-1 with TRBJ1-2; 8 bases fit TRBD1. V dropped 4 bases and J dropped 6; count of bases not matched to a gene: 17. CDR1 and CDR2 from the germline V gene are SGHRS and YFSETQ. This CDR3 has 17 amino acids. In DNA form, the CDR3 reads TGCGCCAGCAGCATAGGGACAGGACAGACTTGGATGAATGGCTACACCTTC. Its translation: CASSIGTGQTWMNGYTF. Complete variable domain (other parts from reference TRBV5-1 and TRBJ1-2): KAGVTQTPRYLIKTRGQQVTLSCSPISGHRSVSWYQQTPGQGLQFLFEYFSETQRNKGNFPGRFSGRQFSNSRSEMNVSTLELGDSALYLCASSIGTGQTWMNGYTFGSGTRLTVV.

The rearrangement joins TRBV7-9 to TRBJ1-1; tentatively, D is TRBD1 (5 bases). The germline V and J ends were trimmed by 5 bases and 10 bases, with 20 bases remaining between them. CDR1 SEHNR and CDR2 FQNEAQ come from the germline V gene (reference sequence). This CDR3 has 14 amino acids. The CDR3 loop reads CASSPSGVGLGAFF. In nucleotides, the CDR3 is TGTGCCAGCAGCCCTAGCGGGGTGGGGCTGGGAGCTTTCTTT.

The genes are TRBV7-2 and TRBJ1-5, with a possible D match to TRBD1 (6 bases). Looked up from germline, CDR1 is SGHTA and CDR2 is FQGNSA. V lost 4 bases to trimming and J lost 6 bases, with 13 bases between them. CDR3 size: 14 residues. For the CDR3, the DNA is TGTGCCAGCAGCTCAAGGGAGGGGGGTCAGCCCCAGCATTTT. It encodes CASSSREGGQPQHF. Filled out from reference TRBV7-2 and TRBJ1-5, the complete variable domain reads GAGVSQSPSNKVTEKGKDVELRCDPISGHTALYWYRQSLGQGLEFLIYFQGNSAPDKSGLPSDRFSAERTGGSVSTLTIQRTQQEDSAVYLCASSSREGGQPQHFGDGTRLSIL.

The sample holds one count of this clone. The V call is TRBV29-1, the J call TRBJ2-5; 8 positions agree with TRBD2. The CDR3 runs to 15 residues. Looked up from germline, CDR1 is SQVTM and CDR2 is ANQGSEA. With 6 bases clipped from V and 2 bases from J, the junction kept 11 bases outside the gene matches. In nucleotides, the CDR3 is TGCAGCGTCCGGGGGGGTAGCGGGGTACAAGAGACCCAGTACTTC. Amino acids: CSVRGGSGVQETQYF. Filled out from reference TRBV29-1 and TRBJ2-5, the complete variable domain reads SAVISQKPSRDICQRGTSLTIQCQVDSQVTMMFWYRQQPGQSLTLIATANQGSEATYESGFVIDKFPISRPNLTFSTLTVSNMSPEDSSIYLCSVRGGSGVQETQYFGPGTRLLVL.

This clone has at least ten counts. The CDR3 protein is CASSIVRTGGLPQHF. CDR3 bases: TGTGCCAGTAGTATAGTTAGGACAGGGGGGTTGCCCCAGCATTTT. V gene TRBV19 combines with J gene TRBJ1-5; 10 bases agree with TRBD1. Germline values: CDR1 LNHDA, CDR2 SQIVND (reference sequence). The CDR3 has 15 residues. Trimming removed 1 base from V and 9 bases from J; junction bases left unmatched: 6. The full variable domain, in which reference TRBV19 and TRBJ1-5 provide the parts outside the CDR3, is DGGITQSPKYLFRKEGQNVTLSCEQNLNHDAMYWYRQDPGQGLRLIYYSQIVNDFQKGDIAEGYSVSREKKESFPLTVTSAQKNPTAFYLCASSIVRTGGLPQHFGDGTRLSIL.

This rearrangement joins TRBV20-1 to TRBJ1-2; no firm D call. Germline V lookup: CDR1 DFQATT, CDR2 SNEGSKA (reference sequence). The CDR3 totals 11 residues. With 2 bases removed from V and 4 bases from J, the gap between germline ends came to 5 bases. Here the CDR3 reads CSARQFYGYTF. Written as DNA, the CDR3 is TGCAGTGCTAGACAATTCTATGGCTACACCTTC.

The rearrangement joins TRBV6-1 to TRBJ2-3, with 7 bases identical to TRBD1. CDR3 length equals 15 residues. CDR1 is MNHNS and CDR2 is SASEGT in the germline V gene. The ends lost 6 bases at V and 4 bases at J; junction bases unmatched: 10. CDR3 residues: CASSLPGQFADTQYF. For the CDR3, the DNA is TGTGCCAGCAGCCTACCGGGACAGTTCGCAGATACGCAGTATTTT.

This rearrangement joins TRBV7-9 to TRBJ1-1; D is ambiguous. V was trimmed by 7 bases and J by 5 bases, leaving 8 bases between them. Germline CDR1 reads SEHNR; CDR2 reads FQNEAQ (reference sequence). This CDR3 comprises 11 residues. CDR3 loop: CASTSYTEAFF. In DNA form, the CDR3 reads TGTGCCAGCACCTCTTATACTGAAGCTTTCTTT.

V gene TRBV30 combines with J gene TRBJ1-2, with 8 nucleotides matching TRBD1. The trim removed 6 bases at V and 3 bases at J, leaving 6 bases unmatched. This CDR3 has 13 amino acids. Germline CDR1 reads GTSNPN; CDR2 reads SVGIG (reference sequence). Here the CDR3 reads CACMDRADYGYTF. Written as DNA, the CDR3 is TGTGCCTGTATGGACAGGGCTGACTATGGCTACACCTTC.